What follows are 31 T cell receptor beta chains derived from one specimen sequenced in a study of T cell responses to AZD1222 COVID-19 vaccine. Some clones are missing from TCRdb's copy, which holds only in-frame ones; the method was immunoSEQ multiplex PCR. The sample shows under 200,000 clones, approximately 91% of them seen only once. The source was peripheral blood, collected on day 0 of AZD1222 vaccination. The receptors were gathered from an adult in good health.

V is TRBV19 and J is TRBJ2-1; TRBD2 matches at 7 bases. This CDR3 is 15 amino acids long. The V gene's germline CDR1 is LNHDA and CDR2 SQIVND (reference sequence). Germline trimming cut 4 bases from V and 6 bases from J; bases unmatched to any gene: 9. In DNA form, the CDR3 reads TGTGCCAGTAGTAAACGAGCGGGACTCGTCAATGAGCAGTTCTTC. Translation: CASSKRAGLVNEQFF.

V and J are TRBV2 and TRBJ1-3; no reliable D call. The germline V and J ends were trimmed by 6 bases and 0 bases, with 21 bases remaining between them. The germline CDR1 and CDR2 sequences are SNHLY and FYNNEI. The CDR3 loop spans 18 amino acids. The CDR3 DNA is TGTGCCAGCAGGAGAGAGGACGGGAGCCGTTACTCTGGAAACACCATATATTTT. Translation gives CASRREDGSRYSGNTIYF.

The chain has TRBV6-1 and TRBJ1-2, with TRBD1 matching 11 bases. The CDR3 has 15 amino acids. The germline CDR1 and CDR2 sequences are MNHNS and SASEGT. V lost 1 base and J lost 5; bases outside the gene matches: 3. CDR3 in amino acids: CASSEGTGGRYGYTF. DNA for the CDR3: TGTGCCAGCAGTGAAGGGACAGGGGGCCGGTATGGCTACACCTTC.

V gene TRBV5-1 combines with J gene TRBJ2-3; maybe TRBD2 (6 bases). The CDR3 spans 15 residues. Trimming left V 9 bases short and J 0 bases short, with 17 bases between. In germline, CDR1 is SGHRS, CDR2 YFSETQ. The CDR3 protein is CATRLSGLSTDTQYF. The CDR3 nucleotides are TGCGCCACTCGACTATCGGGACTGAGCACAGATACGCAGTATTTT.

The V gene is TRBV9, the J gene TRBJ2-3, with 8 bases identical to TRBD1. This CDR3 contains 15 residues. With V trimmed by 2 bases and J by 2 bases, 4 bases remained unmatched. CDR1 and CDR2 from the germline V gene are SGDLS and YYNGEE. CDR3 in amino acids: CASSVGTGATDTQYF. CDR3 nucleotides: TGTGCCAGCAGCGTCGGGACAGGAGCCACAGATACGCAGTATTTT. The entire variable domain, with the rest obtained from reference TRBV9 and TRBJ2-3, is as follows: DSGVTQTPKHLITATGQRVTLRCSPRSGDLSVYWYQQSLDQGLQFLIQYYNGEERAKGNILERFSAQQFPDLHSELNLSSLELGDSALYFCASSVGTGATDTQYFGPGTRLTVL.

V usage is TRBV5-6 and J usage is TRBJ2-7, with D unclear. CDR1 SGHDT and CDR2 YYEEEE come from the germline V gene. V lost 4 bases and J 4 bases, leaving 15 bases between the germline ends. The CDR3 sequence is 14 residues long. Here the CDR3 reads CASSPWRNVYEQYF. Written as DNA, the CDR3 is TGTGCCAGCAGCCCGTGGCGGAACGTTTACGAGCAGTACTTC.

The chain uses TRBV7-9 and TRBJ2-1, with D tentatively TRBD1 (5 bases). This CDR3 contains 16 residues. Germline-derived CDR1 and CDR2 are SEHNR and FQNEAQ (reference sequence). V was trimmed by 1 base and J by 5 bases, leaving 15 bases between them. The CDR3: CASSLGHSRVDNEQFF. CDR3 coding DNA: TGTGCCAGCAGCTTAGGCCACAGCAGGGTCGACAATGAGCAGTTCTTC.

As regards this clone: At one of its ends the junction is not consistent with the germline gene, which may arise from a read error. The V gene is TRBV7-2, the J gene TRBJ2-7; perhaps TRBD2 as D (5 bases). Per germline, CDR1 SGHTA and CDR2 FQGNSA. CDR3 size: 14 residues. CDR3: CASSLGGNSHEQYF. The CDR3 nucleotides are TGTGCCAGCAGCTTAGGAGGGAACTCCCACGAGCAGTACTTC.

The V gene is TRBV2, the J gene TRBJ2-2; D gene uncertain. The germline V gene encodes CDR1 SNHLY and CDR2 FYNNEI. Trimming took 7 bases from V and 4 from J, leaving 13 bases between them. There are 14 residues in the CDR3. Here the CDR3 DNA reads TGTGCCAGCATTCGAGGCCCGGTCACCGGGGAGCTGTTTTTT. It translates to CASIRGPVTGELFF. Full variable domain (rest looked up from reference TRBV2 and TRBJ2-2): EPEVTQTPSHQVTQMGQEVILRCVPISNHLYFYWYRQILGQKVEFLVSFYNNEISEKSEIFDDQFSVERPDGSNFTLKIRSTKLEDSAMYFCASIRGPVTGELFFGEGSRLTVL.

The chain is built from TRBV27 and TRBJ2-7, with 7 bases lining up with TRBD1. The CDR3 totals 14 residues. V lost 5 bases to trimming and J lost 5 bases; unmatched junction nucleotides: 9. Germline V gene data show CDR1 as MNHEY and CDR2 as SMNVEV (reference sequence). The CDR3 reads CASSQRTGFHEQYF. The CDR3 DNA reads TGTGCCAGCAGTCAACGGACAGGTTTCCACGAGCAGTACTTC.

The genes are TRBV27 and TRBJ1-2, with D possibly being TRBD1 (6 bases). The CDR3 totals 14 residues. The germline CDR1 and CDR2 sequences are MNHEY and SMNVEV (reference sequence). Trimming stripped 7 bases from V and 4 bases from J, with 16 bases between. This CDR3 is CASKWGEGGYGYTF. The CDR3 DNA sequence: TGTGCCAGCAAATGGGGGGAGGGGGGCTATGGCTACACCTTC.

The CDR3 spells CASSKGLEAFF. The CDR3 DNA sequence: TGTGCCAGTAGTAAAGGGCTGGAGGCTTTCTTT. The chain links TRBV19 to TRBJ1-1; D call uncertain. The V end lost 4 bases, the J end lost 11 bases, and 11 bases lay between the germline ends. CDR1 is LNHDA and CDR2 is SQIVND in the germline V gene (reference sequence). The CDR3 is made up of 11 amino acids.

The V and J genes are TRBV18 and TRBJ1-2, with D perhaps TRBD1 (6 bases). V gave up 1 base and J gave up 7 bases, with 13 bases separating them. CDR1 and CDR2 from the germline V gene are KGHSH and LQKENI. This CDR3 has 14 amino acids. The DNA for the CDR3 is TGTGCCAGCTCACCACAACAGGGTAATAGTGGCTACACCTTC. Translating it yields CASSPQQGNSGYTF.

The chain carries TRBV7-3 and TRBJ2-3; perhaps D is TRBD1 or TRBD2 (6 bases each). Germline V gene lookup returns CDR1 SGHTA and CDR2 FQGTGA. Trimming removed 3 bases at V and 2 bases at J, with 12 bases between. The CDR3 contains 15 residues. The CDR3 DNA sequence: TGTGCCAGCAGCTTTGGGGGGCTTACCACAGATACGCAGTATTTT. Its protein is CASSFGGLTTDTQYF.

The J gene is TRBJ2-1, the V gene TRBV6-5; D possibly corresponds to TRBD1 (6 bases). The ends were cut back, 6 bases at V and 4 bases at J, with 16 bases in the middle. Germline assignment: CDR1 MNHEY and CDR2 SVGAGI. The CDR3 is 15 residues long. The CDR3 sequence is CASSGNRVPYNEQFF. The CDR3 region has the DNA TGTGCCAGCAGCGGAAACAGGGTACCATACAATGAGCAGTTCTTC.

The chain is built from TRBV21-1 and TRBJ1-2; the table names TRBD1, a call not compared with the DNA. TRBV21-1 counts as a pseudogene. The CDR3 totals 14 residues. The chain's CDR3 is CASSTTGRPNGYTF. In nucleotides, the CDR3 is TGTGCCAGCAGCACTACAGGCCGGCCAAATGGCTACACCTTC.

The chain is built from TRBV28 and TRBJ1-2; TRBD1 agrees at 8 bases. The length of the CDR3 is 13 residues. The J segment lost 2 bases and the V segment lost 5 bases, leaving 1 base of the junction unmatched. Germline V lookup: CDR1 MDHEN, CDR2 SYDVKM. Here the CDR3 reads CASSRQGNYGYTF. In DNA, the CDR3 is TGTGCCAGCAGTCGACAGGGGAACTATGGCTACACCTTC.

The chain employs TRBV9 and TRBJ1-4, with a weak D call TRBD1 (5 bases). Germline V gene sequence: CDR1 SGDLS, CDR2 YYNGEE. Between the trimmed V and J ends, which lost 3 bases and 2 bases, there was a span of 14 bases. The CDR3 totals 16 residues. This chain's CDR3 is CASSEGSGFTNEKLFF. CDR3 sequence (DNA): TGTGCCAGCAGCGAGGGGTCAGGGTTCACTAATGAAAAACTGTTTTTT.

The V gene is TRBV11-3, the J gene TRBJ2-3; 10 bases match TRBD2. CDR3 length: 18 residues. The germline V gene has CDR1 SGHNT and CDR2 YENEEA. With V trimmed by 0 bases and J by 1 base, 7 bases remained unmatched. CDR3 in DNA: TGTGCCAGCAGCTTAGAGGGTGGGCTAGCGGGGGGCACAGATACGCAGTATTTT. Its translation: CASSLEGGLAGGTDTQYF.

CDR3 DNA: TGTGCCAGCAGGTTCAAGAACGATCAGCCCCAGCATTTT. Protein sequence: CASRFKNDQPQHF. This chain connects TRBV6-5 to TRBJ1-5, with D hard to call. Trimming shortened V by 6 bases and J by 5 bases, and 11 bases separated the two germline ends. Germline V gives CDR1 MNHEY, CDR2 SVGAGI. The length of the CDR3 is 13 residues.

The chain couples TRBV5-1 to TRBJ2-1, with 9 bases that match TRBD2. The V gene end was trimmed by 0 bases and the J gene end by 2 bases; junction bases not matched to a gene: 3. This CDR3 comprises 16 residues. From germline, CDR1 is SGHRS and CDR2 YFSETQ. CDR3 DNA sequence: TGCGCCAGCAGCTTGGCTGCGGGAGGGCCCTACAATGAGCAGTTCTTC. It encodes CASSLAAGGPYNEQFF. The full variable domain, its missing parts supplied by reference TRBV5-1 and TRBJ2-1, is KAGVTQTPRYLIKTRGQQVTLSCSPISGHRSVSWYQQTPGQGLQFLFEYFSETQRNKGNFPGRFSGRQFSNSRSEMNVSTLELGDSALYLCASSLAAGGPYNEQFFGPGTRLTVL.

This rearrangement joins TRBV27 to TRBJ1-6, with TRBD1 identical over 7 bases. V was pared by 9 bases and J by 7 bases, with 15 bases of the junction left unmatched. The germline gives CDR1 MNHEY, CDR2 SMNVEV (reference sequence). This CDR3 is 16 amino acids long. CDR3 sequence reads: CASSYQTGTVNSPLHF. The CDR3 region has the DNA TGTGCCAGTTCCTACCAAACCGGGACAGTAAATTCACCCCTCCACTTT.

CDR3 sequence (DNA): TGTGCCAGCAGCTTAGGGATGAGGTTGGGCACTGAAGCTTTCTTT. The encoded protein is CASSLGMRLGTEAFF. This rearrangement joins TRBV7-9 to TRBJ1-1; D unresolved. Germline V gene sequence: CDR1 SEHNR, CDR2 FQNEAQ (reference sequence). The CDR3 is made up of 15 amino acids. V gave up 1 base and J gave up 4 bases, with 13 bases separating them.

The CDR3 sequence: CASSPDRMTVHEQYF. CDR3 nucleotide sequence: TGTGCCAGCAGCCCGGACAGGATGACTGTCCACGAGCAGTACTTC. The chain employs TRBV7-2 and TRBJ2-7; 7 nucleotides agree with TRBD1. CDR1 is SGHTA, CDR2 FQGNSA, per germline. The CDR3 covers 15 residues. Trimming removed 5 bases from V and 5 bases from J; junction bases left unmatched: 12.

This clone was seen once. The V and J genes are TRBV5-1 and TRBJ1-6, with 8 bases fitting TRBD1. Germline CDR1 and CDR2: SGHRS and YFSETQ. The CDR3 loop spans 16 amino acids. Trimming cost V 2 bases and J 2 bases; bases outside gene matches: 3. CDR3 nucleotides: TGCGCCAGCAGCTTCAACAGGGGGGCCTATAATTCACCCCTCCACTTT. Its translation: CASSFNRGAYNSPLHF.

In DNA form, the CDR3 reads TGTGCCAGCAGCTTACTAACTAGCGGCTACGAGCAGTACTTC. It is translated as CASSLLTSGYEQYF. J is TRBJ2-7 and V is TRBV11-2, with 8 bases identical to TRBD2. This CDR3 region has 14 residues. The J segment lost 3 bases and the V segment lost 2 bases, leaving 3 bases of the junction unmatched. Germline lookup yields CDR1 SGHAT and CDR2 FQNNGV.

This chain uses TRBV5-4 with TRBJ1-1, with D possibly being TRBD1 (6 bases). There are 13 residues in the CDR3. Per the germline V gene, CDR1 is SGHNT and CDR2 is YYREEE (reference sequence). Trimming stripped 4 bases from V and 1 base from J, with 8 bases between. DNA for the CDR3: TGTGCCAGCAGCCAGGGACAGAACACTGAAGCTTTCTTT. Its translation: CASSQGQNTEAFF.

This clone was counted between two and nine times. This sequence joins TRBV7-9 and TRBJ1-5, with 8 bases fitting TRBD1. The CDR3 is 15 amino acids. V was pared by 0 bases and J by 7 bases, with 5 bases of the junction left unmatched. From germline, CDR1 is SEHNR and CDR2 FQNEAQ (reference sequence). The CDR3 DNA is TGTGCCAGCAGCTTAGCGGGGTCAGGGGGCCAGCCCCAGCATTTT. Translation gives CASSLAGSGGQPQHF.

This sequence joins TRBV21-1 and TRBJ1-1; the table's D call, TRBD1, was not checked against the DNA. TRBV21-1 has pseudogene status. This CDR3 comprises 14 residues. The CDR3 sequence is CASSDCDSNTEAFF. CDR3 DNA sequence: TGTGCCAGCAGCGACTGTGACAGCAACACTGAAGCTTTCTTT.

The genes are TRBV7-3 and TRBJ2-3; 9 bases match TRBD1. The CDR3 extends over 19 amino acids. Germline CDR1 and CDR2: SGHTA and FQGTGA. With 2 bases clipped from V and 4 bases from J, the junction kept 16 bases outside the gene matches. In nucleotides, the CDR3 is TGTGCCAGCAGCTTATCTTCGCACAGGGGGCCCAGTATGGCAGATACGCAGTATTTT. It is translated as CASSLSSHRGPSMADTQYF. Combining the CDR3 with reference TRBV7-3 and TRBJ2-3 gives the whole variable domain GAGVSQTPSNKVTEKGKYVELRCDPISGHTALYWYRQSLGQGPEFLIYFQGTGAADDSGLPNDRFFAVRPEGSVSTLKIQRTERGDSAVYLCASSLSSHRGPSMADTQYFGPGTRLTVL.

The chain links TRBV15 to TRBJ2-7, with D perhaps TRBD1 or TRBD2 (6 bases each). This CDR3 region has 14 residues. V was clipped by 1 base and J by 6 bases, with 13 bases between them. CDR1 and CDR2 from the germline V gene are LNHNV and YYDKDF (reference sequence). The CDR3 protein is CATSRVKGGFEQYF. CDR3 coding DNA: TGTGCCACCAGCAGAGTAAAAGGGGGGTTCGAGCAGTACTTC.